This entry lists 25 T cell receptor beta chains sequenced from one sample in a study of breast tumors, draining lymph nodes, adjacent tissues. The lymph nodes were axillary draining lymph nodes from breast cancer patients. Each CDR3 protein gets one entry after TCRdb re-called the multiplex PCR reads with MiXCR. The data show some 130,000 distinct CDR3 sequences, about 20% seen once. Sequenced: axillary lymph node tissue. These receptors came from a female donor with breast cancer. Some clones in this sample may be carry-over from other donors' samples.

This clonotype has a count of ten or more. V and J are TRBV5-6 and TRBJ2-2; the D is unclear. Per the germline V gene, CDR1 is SGHDT and CDR2 is YYEEEE. The CDR3 sequence is 13 residues long. V dropped 1 base and J dropped 6 bases, with 7 bases sitting between them. CDR3 DNA sequence: TGTGCCAGCAGCTTGTTGGTGTCCGGGGAGCTGTTTTTT. This codes for CASSLLVSGELFF. Drawing the rest from reference TRBV5-6 and TRBJ2-2, the complete variable domain is DAGVTQSPTHLIKTRGQQVTLRCSPKSGHDTVSWYQQALGQGPQFIFQYYEEEERQRGNFPDRFSGHQFPNYSSELNVNALLLGDSALYLCASSLLVSGELFFGEGSRLTVL.

This clonotype was recorded many times. The V and J genes are TRBV19 and TRBJ2-1; D might be TRBD2 (5 bases). The germline V gene has CDR1 LNHDA and CDR2 SQIVND (reference sequence). CDR3 length equals 15 residues. Trimming cost V 1 base and J 0 bases, with 7 bases left between them. The CDR3 coding sequence is TGTGCCAGTAGTATAGGGACTTCCTCCTACAATGAGCAGTTCTTC. Translation: CASSIGTSSYNEQFF.

This clonotype came up many times. The V call is TRBV7-3, the J call TRBJ2-1, with 7 bases identical to TRBD2. V gave up 4 bases and J gave up 3 bases; unmatched junction bases: 6. The CDR3 sequence is 15 residues long. Germline assignment: CDR1 SGHTA and CDR2 FQGTGA. CDR3 nucleotide sequence: TGTGCCAGCAGCTCTTCCAGCGGGAACTACAATGAGCAGTTCTTC. Translating it yields CASSSSSGNYNEQFF.

The chain combines TRBV6-2 or TRBV6-3 with TRBJ2-1; TRBD1 matches 8 bases. This CDR3 spans 15 amino acids. Germline CDR1 MNHEY, CDR2 SVGEGT. Unmatched junction bases numbered 9, after V lost 3 bases and J lost 8 bases. The CDR3 DNA follows: TGTGCCAGCAGTTATTGGAACAGGGGGATCTATGAGCAGTTCTTC. This encodes CASSYWNRGIYEQFF.

This clonotype was counted many times. The chain links TRBV7-2 to TRBJ2-3, with 11 bases fitting TRBD2. The CDR3 is 15 amino acids. The J segment lost 4 bases and the V segment lost 3 bases, leaving 3 bases of the junction unmatched. Germline CDR1 reads SGHTA; CDR2 reads FQGNSA. The CDR3 DNA reads as TGTGCCAGCAGCTTTAGCGGGGGGGCCCCAGATACGCAGTATTTT. Protein sequence: CASSFSGGAPDTQYF.

This clonotype was observed at least ten times. The chain employs TRBV5-1 and TRBJ1-5; 8 nucleotides align to TRBD1. CDR1 is SGHRS and CDR2 is YFSETQ in the germline V gene. The CDR3 contains 16 residues. V trimming: 0 bases; J trimming: 2 bases; junction bases outside the gene matches: 4. CDR3 amino acids: CASSLVCRGRNQPQHF. In nucleotides, the CDR3 is TGCGCCAGCAGCTTGGTCTGCAGGGGGCGCAATCAGCCCCAGCATTTT.

This clonotype was recorded many times. This chain links TRBV14 with TRBJ2-3; no definite D call. Deletions cut 0 bases from V and 10 bases from J, with 11 bases between. The CDR3 covers 13 residues. Germline CDR1 reads SGHDN; CDR2 reads FVKESK. The CDR3 protein is CASSQDLGLSQYF. The CDR3 DNA reads TGTGCCAGCAGCCAAGATCTCGGGTTATCGCAGTATTTT.

The rearrangement links TRBV28 to TRBJ1-6, with D possibly being TRBD1 (5 bases). The V end was cut by 8 bases, the J end by 7 bases, with 12 bases between. The CDR3 spans 13 residues. Per germline, CDR1 MDHEN and CDR2 SYDVKM. The CDR3 here is CASSGGWNSPLHF. CDR3 DNA: TGTGCCAGCTCGGGGGGTTGGAATTCACCCCTCCACTTT.

This clonotype was seen a few times. V usage is TRBV12-3 or TRBV12-4 and J usage is TRBJ2-2; 16 bases fit TRBD2. This CDR3 is 19 amino acids long. The J segment lost 7 bases and the V segment lost 3 bases, leaving 11 bases of the junction unmatched. In DNA, the CDR3 is TGTGCCAGCAGTTTTATTTCTGGGACTAGCGGGAGGGTTGTCGGGGAGCTGTTTTTT. The encoded protein is CASSFISGTSGRVVGELFF.

The chain employs TRBV20-1 and TRBJ2-3; a weak D match, TRBD2 (6 bases). V was clipped by 0 bases and J by 5 bases, with 15 bases between them. This CDR3 is built from 15 residues. The germline V gene has CDR1 DFQATT and CDR2 SNEGSKA (reference sequence). DNA of the CDR3: TGCAGTGCTAGAGATTTCGGGGGTATTGTAGATACGCAGTATTTT. This codes for CSARDFGGIVDTQYF.

This clonotype was observed many times. The rearrangement links TRBV20-1 to TRBJ1-2; maybe TRBD1 (6 bases). Germline V lookup: CDR1 DFQATT, CDR2 SNEGSKA (reference sequence). The ends were cut back, 6 bases at V and 5 bases at J, with 13 bases in the middle. The CDR3 sequence is 12 residues long. CDR3 coding DNA: TGCAGTGCGATTGTAGGGGGATATGGCTACACCTTC. Residues: CSAIVGGYGYTF.

This clonotype was seen repeatedly, ten times or more. CDR3: CASSPASGGQETQYF. CDR3 sequence (DNA): TGTGCCAGCTCACCTGCTAGCGGGGGTCAAGAGACCCAGTACTTC. V gene TRBV18 combines with J gene TRBJ2-5, with TRBD2 matching 10 bases. Germline assignment: CDR1 KGHSH and CDR2 LQKENI. The CDR3 loop spans 15 amino acids. The junction had 3 bases not matched to a gene; V was cut back by 3 bases and J by 2 bases.

As concerns this clonotype: This may come from a read error, since a much larger clone is one base off. The rearrangement links TRBV2 to TRBJ2-2; TRBD2 aligns across 11 bases. The CDR3 loop spans 15 amino acids. Germline CDR1 reads SNHLY; CDR2 reads FYNNEI. Unmatched junction bases numbered 7, after V lost 8 bases and J lost 5 bases. The CDR3 DNA reads as TGTGCCAGCTCCTGGGCTAGCGGGAGGACCGGGGAGCTGTTTTTT. The encoded protein is CASSWASGRTGELFF.

Note on this clonotype: It may be a read error: a sequence one base away is much more abundant. The chain is built from TRBV6-5 and TRBJ2-7; TRBD1 or TRBD2 may be the D gene (6 bases each). From germline, CDR1 is MNHEY and CDR2 SVGAGI. This CDR3 spans 15 amino acids. The CDR3 DNA sequence: TGTGCCGGCAGCTCCCCCCCCCGGGACGGGGGCGGGCAGTACTTC. It encodes CAGSSPPRDGGGQYF.

Note on this clonotype: This may arise from a read error, as a much more abundant clone is one base away. This chain links TRBV11-2 with TRBJ2-5; 9 bases align to TRBD1. CDR1 is SGHAT and CDR2 is FQNNGV in the germline V gene. After removal of 4 bases from V and 6 bases from J, the junction contained 6 bases not matched to a gene. The CDR3 has 14 residues. The CDR3 here is CASSSTGGSKTQYF. The CDR3 DNA reads as TGTGCCAGCAGCTCTACAGGGGGCTCGAAGACCCAGTACTTC.

The table lists this clonotype with many counts. The chain links TRBV20-1 to TRBJ2-7; maybe TRBD1 (5 bases). Germline-derived CDR1 and CDR2 are DFQATT and SNEGSKA (reference sequence). The V gene lost 5 bases and the J gene lost 0 bases, with 17 bases spanning the gap. The CDR3 has 15 amino acids. CDR3 region: CSAYYDRGYSYEQYF. The CDR3 coding sequence is TGCAGTGCTTACTACGATAGGGGTTACTCCTACGAGCAGTACTTC.

This chain joins TRBV10-2 and TRBJ1-1; D not certain. The CDR3 spans 12 residues. The V end was cut by 2 bases, the J end by 1 base, with 2 bases between. Germline CDR1 reads WSHSY; CDR2 reads SAAADI. For the CDR3, the DNA is TGCGCCAGCAGTGAGGGGAACACTGAAGCTTTCTTT. This sequence encodes CASSEGNTEAFF.

This clonotype was seen repeatedly, ten times or more. This sequence joins TRBV7-3 and TRBJ2-3; TRBD2 agrees at 8 bases. Germline V gives CDR1 SGHTA, CDR2 FQGTGA. The V segment lost 6 bases and the J segment 6 bases; nucleotides outside the gene matches: 5. This CDR3 is built from 13 residues. In nucleotides, the CDR3 is TGTGCCAGCAGTAATCAGCGGGGGGATACGCAGTATTTT. Translating it yields CASSNQRGDTQYF.

As regards this clonotype: A much more abundant neighbour one base away suggests this may be a read error. The rearrangement links TRBV11-2 to TRBJ1-2; possibly TRBD1 for D (6 bases). Germline V gene lookup returns CDR1 SGHAT and CDR2 FQNNGV. The V and J ends lost 2 bases and 9 bases respectively, with 13 bases between them. The CDR3 is made up of 13 amino acids. The CDR3 reads CASSLSNRDSYTF. In nucleotides, the CDR3 is TGTGCCAGCAGCTTATCAAATAGGGACAGCTACACCTTC.

Many counts were recorded for this clonotype. This chain uses TRBV2 with TRBJ1-2; D call uncertain. The V gene lost 7 bases and the J gene lost 1 base, with 10 bases spanning the gap. CDR3 length: 13 residues. CDR1 is SNHLY and CDR2 is FYNNEI in the germline V gene. CDR3 bases: TGTGCCAGCACGTCGGCGGTTAACTATGGCTACACCTTC. Protein sequence: CASTSAVNYGYTF.

The chain uses TRBV18 and TRBJ2-3; D is possibly TRBD1 or TRBD2 (5 bases each). The CDR3 is made up of 14 amino acids. CDR1 is KGHSH, CDR2 LQKENI, per germline. Trimming took off 3 bases at V and 5 bases at J, with 12 bases between the two ends. Written as DNA, the CDR3 is TGTGCCAGCTCACCCCGGGACGTAGGAGATACGCAGTATTTT. As protein: CASSPRDVGDTQYF. Using reference TRBV18 and TRBJ2-3 for the parts outside the CDR3, the full variable domain is NAGVMQNPRHLVRRRGQEARLRCSPMKGHSHVYWYRQLPEEGLKFMVYLQKENIIDESGMPKERFSAEFPKEGPSILRIQQVVRGDSAAYFCASSPRDVGDTQYFGPGTRLTVL.

This clonotype was detected many times. The V and J genes are TRBV19 and TRBJ1-5; D gene uncertain. V dropped 8 bases and J dropped 1 base, with 15 bases sitting between them. CDR3 length equals 15 residues. From germline, CDR1 is LNHDA and CDR2 SQIVND (reference sequence). CDR3 residues: CASGRVHVSNQPQHF. In nucleotides, the CDR3 is TGTGCCAGTGGCCGGGTCCATGTGAGCAATCAGCCCCAGCATTTT.

This clonotype has a handful of counts. The V and J genes are TRBV18 and TRBJ2-2; 9 bases are a match to TRBD1. The CDR3 has 15 amino acids. With 8 bases clipped from V and 2 bases from J, the junction kept 6 bases outside the gene matches. Looked up from germline, CDR1 is KGHSH and CDR2 is LQKENI. The CDR3 DNA is TGTGCCAGCACACTGGGACAGGGAAACACCGGGGAGCTGTTTTTT. This translates into CASTLGQGNTGELFF. Supplemented by reference TRBV18 and TRBJ2-2, the full variable domain reads NAGVMQNPRHLVRRRGQEARLRCSPMKGHSHVYWYRQLPEEGLKFMVYLQKENIIDESGMPKERFSAEFPKEGPSILRIQQVVRGDSAAYFCASTLGQGNTGELFFGEGSRLTVL.

This clonotype was detected many times. This sequence joins TRBV5-4 and TRBJ2-3; D is ambiguous. V dropped 1 base and J dropped 4 bases, with 7 bases sitting between them. CDR1 and CDR2 from the germline V gene are SGHNT and YYREEE (reference sequence). The CDR3 is 13 residues long. In DNA, the CDR3 is TGTGCCAGCAGCTTGCTAGTCGCAGATACGCAGTATTTT. Translating gives CASSLLVADTQYF. Full variable domain (outside the CDR3, taken from reference TRBV5-4 and TRBJ2-3): ETGVTQSPTHLIKTRGQQVTLRCSSQSGHNTVSWYQQALGQGPQFIFQYYREEENGRGNFPPRFSGLQFPNYSSELNVNALELDDSALYLCASSLLVADTQYFGPGTRLTVL.

Ten or more counts support this clonotype. V and J are TRBV5-4 and TRBJ2-7, with 9 bases fitting TRBD1. Germline CDR1 SGHNT, CDR2 YYREEE (reference sequence). This CDR3 is built from 15 residues. V trimming: 3 bases; J trimming: 1 base; junction bases outside the gene matches: 5. The CDR3 is CASSSRDRDSYEQYF. In DNA form, the CDR3 reads TGTGCCAGCAGCTCCCGGGACAGGGATTCCTACGAGCAGTACTTC.